A selection of T cell receptor beta chains follows, all from one sample in a study of cytomegalovirus exposure and HLA in healthy donors. Here immunoSEQ multiplex PCR was the method, and the copy in TCRdb shows in-frame clones only, minus some. This sample has some 220,000 clones, with approximately 82% found just once. Sequenced input: PBMCs. The receptors stem from a woman aged 40 to 50 in good health and CMV-seronegative. The CDR3 runs from the conserved cysteine through the conserved F or W. A D gene is named only where the DNA matches it firmly. Expanded clones get a size class; other rows say once, few or many, or leave the size out.

>-|TRBV11-2|TRBJ2-1|-
TGTGCCAGCACCCCAACCTTTGCACTAGTGGCGACGAATGAGCAGTTCTTC
CASTPTFALVATNEQFF
>-|TRBV30|TRBJ1-2|-
TGTGCCTGGAGTGTAGACGACACCTATGGCTACACCTTC
CAWSVDDTYGYTF
>-|TRBV7-9|TRBJ1-2|TRBD1
TGTGCCACTGGACAGGGGATTCCCCATGGCTACACCTTC
CATGQGIPHGYTF
>-|TRBV7-8|TRBJ2-7|TRBD2
TGTGCCAGCAGCTTAGATCTCAGCGGGGGGACCTACGAGCAGTACTTC
CASSLDLSGGTYEQYF
>-|TRBV28|TRBJ1-5|-
TGTGCCAGCAGTGCCACGGTGAGCAATCAGCCCCAGCATTTT
CASSATVSNQPQHF
>-|TRBV13|TRBJ1-1|-
TGTGCCAGCAGCTTACGGGAGGCTCGGGGAACTGAAGCTTTCTTT
CASSLREARGTEAFF
>once|TRBV19|TRBJ2-3|TRBD2
TGTGCCACGGGGACTAGCGGGGGACTGACAGATACGCAGTATTTT
CATGTSGGLTDTQYF
>-|TRBV5-6|TRBJ1-4|-
TGTGCCAGCAGCTTGTCCAGGGGAGGGGAAAAACTGTTTTTT
CASSLSRGGEKLFF
>-|TRBV28|TRBJ1-2|-
TGTGCCACGGGGTTAACCTATGGCTACACCTTC
CATGLTYGYTF
>-|TRBV30|TRBJ2-1|-
TGTGCCTGGGGGCACCCTTACAATGAGCAGTTCTTC
CAWGHPYNEQFF
>once|TRBV12-2|TRBJ2-3|-
TGTGCAAGTCGCTTAGATGGGGGGGCGGCAGATACGCAGTATTTT
CASRLDGGAADTQYF
>-|TRBV18|TRBJ2-5|TRBD2
TGTGCCAGCTCACCGCCGGGGGGGGAGACCCAGTACTTC
CASSPPGGETQYF
>-|TRBV6-5|TRBJ2-5|-
TGTGCCAGCAGTTATAGCGGGACAGTCCAAGAGACCCAGTACTTC
CASSYSGTVQETQYF
>-|TRBV27|TRBJ1-5|-
TGTGCCAGCCAGCAGGGCCCAAATCAGCCCCAGCATTTT
CASQQGPNQPQHF
>-|TRBV7-2|TRBJ1-6|-
TGTGCCAGCAGCCGTAATCCTAATTTGGGGAGCTCCTATAATTCACCCCTCCACTTT
CASSRNPNLGSSYNSPLHF
>-|TRBV9|TRBJ2-3|TRBD2
TGTGCCAGCAGCGTAGTCGGCGGGGGGGATACGCAGTATTTT
CASSVVGGGDTQYF
>-|TRBV5-6|TRBJ2-1|-
TGTGCCAGCAGCTCTGGCCGTCAGGAGCAGTTCTTC
CASSSGRQEQFF
>few|TRBV6-1|TRBJ2-7|TRBD2
TGTGCCAGCAGTACCATAGCGGGGGACTACGAGCAGTACTTC
CASSTIAGDYEQYF
>-|TRBV30|TRBJ2-3|TRBD1
TGTGCCTGGAGAGTGGGACAGGGGATAGATACGCAGTATTTT
CAWRVGQGIDTQYF
>-|TRBV27|TRBJ1-6|-
TGTGCCAGCAGTTTAAAGCCTTATTTGACCGACTATTCACCCCTCCACTTT
CASSLKPYLTDYSPLHF
>-|TRBV2|TRBJ2-2|TRBD1
TGTGCCAGCAAAGGGCAGGGGGTAACCGGGGAGCTGTTTTTT
CASKGQGVTGELFF
>-|TRBV11-2|TRBJ2-1|TRBD2
TGTGCCAGCAGCCGAGCGGGCGGGGGTCCCTACAATGAGCAGTTCTTC
CASSRAGGGPYNEQFF